The 30 T cell receptor beta chains below all came from one sample that was sequenced in a study of blood T cell repertoires in COVID-19. Using immunoSEQ multiplex PCR, the repertoire was profiled, and TCRdb retains in-frame clones only, with some absent. This sample has 30,000 to 35,000 clones; about 90% occur once, and the top ten carry around 9.6%. The sequenced sample was peripheral blood. These receptors were collected from a human donor with active COVID-19. The donor label of this sample is uncertain.

The V gene is TRBV29-1, the J gene TRBJ1-2; D not certain. Between the trimmed V and J ends, which lost 1 base and 2 bases, there was a span of 5 bases. This CDR3 is built from 12 residues. CDR1 and CDR2 from the germline V gene are SQVTM and ANQGSEA. The CDR3 reads CSVEAFNYGYTF. The CDR3 DNA reads as TGCAGCGTTGAAGCTTTCAACTATGGCTACACCTTC.

This sequence joins TRBV6-5 and TRBJ2-2; 7 bases map to TRBD2. The CDR3 consists of 16 residues. J was trimmed by 2 bases and V by 4 bases; bases with no gene match: 7. Germline CDR1 MNHEY, CDR2 SVGAGI. The CDR3 DNA reads TGTGCCAGCAGTTCCTTTACTAGCGAAAACACCGGGGAGCTGTTTTTT. Its protein is CASSSFTSENTGELFF.

The V call is TRBV4-2, the J call TRBJ1-6; 12 nucleotides line up with TRBD1. The germline V gene has CDR1 LGHNA and CDR2 YNFKEQ. The ends lost 2 bases at V and 6 bases at J; junction bases unmatched: 14. The CDR3 is 20 amino acids. The CDR3 loop reads CASSQLGGTGGPGINSPLHF. In nucleotides, the CDR3 is TGTGCCAGCAGCCAATTGGGCGGGACAGGGGGCCCGGGGATTAATTCACCCCTCCACTTT.

V gene TRBV12-3 or TRBV12-4 combines with J gene TRBJ2-4; D is perhaps TRBD1 (6 bases). The V and J ends lost 6 bases and 5 bases respectively, with 8 bases between them. The CDR3 contains 12 residues. The CDR3 here is CASRTGQNIQYF. CDR3 coding DNA: TGTGCCAGCAGAACAGGGCAAAACATTCAGTACTTC.

The V and J genes are TRBV6-2 or TRBV6-3 and TRBJ2-7, with D tentatively TRBD2 (6 bases). This CDR3 is 17 amino acids long. Germline values: CDR1 MNHEY, CDR2 SVGEGT. V gave up 5 bases and J gave up 0 bases, with 20 bases separating them. The CDR3 protein is CASSRDSSRGSSYEQYF. In DNA, the CDR3 is TGTGCCAGCAGTCGCGATTCCTCTCGGGGGAGCTCCTACGAGCAGTACTTC.

V and J are TRBV12-3 or TRBV12-4 and TRBJ2-3; 7 bases align to TRBD2. The CDR3 runs to 13 residues. Trimming removed 9 bases from V and 5 bases from J; junction bases left unmatched: 8. CDR3 in amino acids: CASFGGGIDTQYF. CDR3 DNA sequence: TGTGCCAGTTTCGGGGGAGGGATAGATACGCAGTATTTT.

This rearrangement joins TRBV11-2 to TRBJ1-4; D is unresolved. Germline V lookup: CDR1 SGHAT, CDR2 FQNNGV. The CDR3 covers 13 residues. Deletions cut 1 base from V and 8 bases from J, with 8 bases between. The DNA of the CDR3 is TGTGCCAGCAGCTTAGGCGCTAGGGAAAAACTGTTTTTT. This sequence encodes CASSLGAREKLFF.

This sequence joins TRBV28 and TRBJ2-1, with a tentative D call TRBD2 (6 bases). The CDR3 length is 14 residues. With 6 bases removed from V and 0 bases from J, the gap between germline ends came to 9 bases. The germline CDR1 and CDR2 sequences are MDHEN and SYDVKM. CDR3 in amino acids: CASSRESSYNEQFF. DNA for the CDR3: TGTGCCAGCAGCCGGGAGAGCTCCTACAATGAGCAGTTCTTC.

CDR3 sequence (DNA): TGTGCCAGAAGCTTGCTTCGACTAGCGGGTTACTACAATGAGCAGTTCTTC. The encoded protein is CARSLLRLAGYYNEQFF. The chain joins TRBV5-3 to TRBJ2-1; 10 nucleotides agree with TRBD2. TRBV5-3 is an ORF, and what it does is uncertain. V was clipped by 1 base and J by 3 bases; unmatched bases: 7. The CDR3 contains 17 residues.

This clone was recorded once. CDR3 nucleotide sequence: TGTGCCAGCCGCCGCCCCGGCACTAGTACGAATGAGCAGTTCTTC. Encoded protein: CASRRPGTSTNEQFF. The chain employs TRBV5-4 and TRBJ2-1; D might be TRBD2 (5 bases). CDR1 is SGHNT and CDR2 is YYREEE in the germline V gene (reference sequence). The CDR3 spans 15 residues. Trimming cost V 7 bases and J 7 bases, with 21 bases left between them.

V and J are TRBV2 and TRBJ2-5; possibly TRBD1 for D (6 bases). This CDR3 is built from 14 residues. With 2 bases removed from V and 2 bases from J, the gap between germline ends came to 9 bases. Germline values: CDR1 SNHLY, CDR2 FYNNEI. Here the CDR3 DNA reads TGTGCCAGCAGTGAAACCAGGGGTCAAGAGACCCAGTACTTC. Its translation: CASSETRGQETQYF.

The rearrangement links TRBV9 to TRBJ2-2; D may be TRBD1 (5 bases). Trimming removed 2 bases at V and 0 bases at J, with 17 bases between. In germline, CDR1 is SGDLS, CDR2 YYNGEE. The CDR3 totals 18 residues. CDR3 nucleotides: TGTGCCAGCAGCGTCTTCTCAGGGTTCGGCGCGAACACCGGGGAGCTGTTTTTT. This codes for CASSVFSGFGANTGELFF.

The chain carries TRBV5-1 and TRBJ1-4, with D unclear. Germline V gene sequence: CDR1 SGHRS, CDR2 YFSETQ. The CDR3 extends over 13 amino acids. V lost 4 bases and J 12 bases, leaving 16 bases between the germline ends. The CDR3 DNA follows: TGCGCCAGCAGCCCCTACGTTCGGTCGGAACTGTTTTTT. It is translated as CASSPYVRSELFF.

V usage is TRBV5-5 and J usage is TRBJ2-2, with 8 bases lining up with TRBD2. CDR1 SGHKS and CDR2 YYEKEE come from the germline V gene (reference sequence). V was pared by 1 base and J by 4 bases, with 9 bases of the junction left unmatched. This CDR3 spans 17 amino acids. CDR3 amino acids: CASSLSGGVFRTGELFF. The CDR3 region has the DNA TGTGCCAGCAGCTTGTCGGGAGGGGTCTTTCGCACCGGGGAGCTGTTTTTT.

The rearrangement uses TRBV20-1 and TRBJ1-1, with a possible D match to TRBD1 (5 bases). With 5 bases removed from V and 11 bases from J, the gap between germline ends came to 15 bases. Per germline, CDR1 DFQATT and CDR2 SNEGSKA (reference sequence). This CDR3 has 11 residues. CDR3 coding DNA: TGCAGTGCTCCGCGCGGGGGATGGGCTTTCTTT. This sequence encodes CSAPRGGWAFF.

The CDR3 coding sequence is TGTGCCAGTAGGACTAGCGGGATGAACGAGCAGTACTTC. This gives the protein CASRTSGMNEQYF. The chain couples TRBV19 to TRBJ2-7; 11 nucleotides align to TRBD2. The junction had 3 bases not matched to a gene; V was cut back by 6 bases and J by 5 bases. Germline-derived CDR1 and CDR2 are LNHDA and SQIVND (reference sequence). This CDR3 has 13 amino acids. The whole variable domain, remainder taken from reference TRBV19 and TRBJ2-7, is DGGITQSPKYLFRKEGQNVTLSCEQNLNHDAMYWYRQDPGQGLRLIYYSQIVNDFQKGDIAEGYSVSREKKESFPLTVTSAQKNPTAFYLCASRTSGMNEQYFGPGTRLTVT.

The rearrangement joins TRBV5-1 to TRBJ1-6; D gene uncertain. CDR3 length equals 15 residues. Germline V CDR1 and CDR2: SGHRS, YFSETQ. The V and J ends lost 0 bases and 6 bases respectively, with 10 bases between them. CDR3 sequence (DNA): TGCGCCAGCAGCTTGGCGCAACCGCGTAATTCACCCCTCCACTTT. It is translated as CASSLAQPRNSPLHF. The variable domain in full, with the rest retrieved from reference TRBV5-1 and TRBJ1-6, is KAGVTQTPRYLIKTRGQQVTLSCSPISGHRSVSWYQQTPGQGLQFLFEYFSETQRNKGNFPGRFSGRQFSNSRSEMNVSTLELGDSALYLCASSLAQPRNSPLHFGNGTRLTVT.

This chain connects TRBV3-1 (or the pseudogene TRBV3-2) to TRBJ1-1; D uncertain. This CDR3 comprises 18 residues. CDR1 and CDR2 (germline): LGHDT, YNNKEL (reference sequence). V was shortened by 5 bases and J by 1 base, with 23 bases between the two germline ends. The CDR3 sequence: CASSSRWNTGSRNTEAFF. The DNA of the CDR3 is TGTGCCAGCAGCTCCCGGTGGAATACGGGGTCCAGGAACACTGAAGCTTTCTTT.

The gene calls are TRBV9 and TRBJ2-7; a weak D match, TRBD1 (5 bases). The ends were cut back, 4 bases at V and 1 base at J, with 9 bases in the middle. Germline CDR1 SGDLS, CDR2 YYNGEE. This CDR3 contains 13 residues. CDR3 sequence: CASSRDSSYEQYF. The CDR3, as DNA: TGTGCCAGCAGCCGCGACAGTTCCTACGAGCAGTACTTC.

The V gene is TRBV2, the J gene TRBJ2-6; 8 positions agree with TRBD1. The germline V gene encodes CDR1 SNHLY and CDR2 FYNNEI. The CDR3 consists of 17 residues. V was clipped by 6 bases and J by 0 bases; unmatched bases: 7. The CDR3 region has the DNA TGTGCCAGCAGACCCGGGACAGGTAGCTCTGGGGCCAACGTCCTGACTTTC. It specifies CASRPGTGSSGANVLTF.

DNA for the CDR3: TGTGCCAGCAGTCCCGGTGGGGCCGAGCAGTACTTC. Translating it yields CASSPGGAEQYF. The rearrangement uses TRBV27 and TRBJ2-7, with a tentative D call TRBD1 (5 bases). Trimming shortened V by 5 bases and J by 6 bases, and 11 bases separated the two germline ends. Germline lookup yields CDR1 MNHEY and CDR2 SMNVEV (reference sequence). There are 12 residues in the CDR3.

The chain links TRBV4-2 to TRBJ2-7, with TRBD2 matching over 7 bases. Germline CDR1 reads LGHNA; CDR2 reads YNFKEQ. The V gene end was trimmed by 0 bases and the J gene end by 3 bases; junction bases not matched to a gene: 8. The CDR3 has 16 amino acids. CDR3 in DNA: TGTGCCAGCAGCCAAGATCTGGCGATAGCGGGCTACGAGCAGTACTTC. Translated: CASSQDLAIAGYEQYF.

This clone appeared a few times. The CDR3 bases are TGTGCCAGCAGTAGCCAGGGGGGCACCGGGGAGCTGTTTTTT. It is translated as CASSSQGGTGELFF. The chain carries TRBV5-4 and TRBJ2-2; tentatively, D is TRBD1 (7 bases). This CDR3 region has 14 residues. V was trimmed by 5 bases and J by 4 bases, leaving 12 bases between them. CDR1 and CDR2 from the germline V gene are SGHNT and YYREEE (reference sequence).

The rearrangement uses TRBV28 and TRBJ1-1; D call uncertain. This CDR3 is built from 15 residues. Trimming pared 5 bases from V and 0 bases from J, leaving 13 bases between. Germline assignment: CDR1 MDHEN and CDR2 SYDVKM. The CDR3 coding sequence is TGTGCCAGCAGTCTGGCGCCGACTTTGAACACTGAAGCTTTCTTT. It encodes CASSLAPTLNTEAFF.

The chain joins TRBV30 to TRBJ2-6; 7 nucleotides line up with TRBD1. J gave up 1 base and V 3 bases, and 6 bases lay outside the gene matches. The CDR3 extends over 16 amino acids. Germline-derived CDR1 and CDR2 are GTSNPN and SVGIG (reference sequence). CDR3 loop: CAWSGDSPSGANVLTF. The CDR3 nucleotides read TGTGCCTGGAGCGGGGACAGCCCTTCTGGGGCCAACGTCCTGACTTTC.

The chain is built from TRBV7-2 and TRBJ2-7, with 7 positions matching TRBD2. Germline CDR1 is SGHTA and CDR2 is FQGNSA. The CDR3 runs to 14 residues. V was pared by 11 bases and J by 0 bases, with 10 bases of the junction left unmatched. In nucleotides, the CDR3 is TGTGCCTCAACTTCGGGGGGTTACTCCTACGAGCAGTACTTC. As protein: CASTSGGYSYEQYF.

V gene TRBV19 combines with J gene TRBJ1-2, with TRBD1 matching over 7 bases. The CDR3 sequence is 14 residues long. V shed 9 bases and J 2 bases; nucleotides not matched to a gene: 9. Looked up from germline, CDR1 is LNHDA and CDR2 is SQIVND (reference sequence). This CDR3 reads CASGQDGSNYGYTF. CDR3 nucleotides: TGTGCCAGCGGACAGGACGGCTCAAACTATGGCTACACCTTC.

This clone was seen just once. The V call is TRBV5-4, the J call TRBJ2-1; 8 positions match TRBD1. This CDR3 is built from 16 residues. The junction had 5 bases not matched to a gene; V was cut back by 1 base and J by 2 bases. The germline V gene encodes CDR1 SGHNT and CDR2 YYREEE (reference sequence). CDR3 in DNA: TGTGCCAGCAGCTTGAGGTGGACAGGGACCTACAATGAGCAGTTCTTC. Translated: CASSLRWTGTYNEQFF.

This sequence joins TRBV19 and TRBJ2-1; D may be TRBD1 (6 bases). Germline values: CDR1 LNHDA, CDR2 SQIVND (reference sequence). The CDR3 sequence is 17 residues long. The ends were cut back, 4 bases at V and 6 bases at J, with 22 bases in the middle. The CDR3 reads CASSTEPKGHLPNEQFF. CDR3 nucleotide sequence: TGTGCCAGTAGTACCGAACCTAAGGGACATCTTCCCAATGAGCAGTTCTTC.

The chain couples TRBV7-8 to TRBJ1-5; D call uncertain. Germline V gives CDR1 SGHVS, CDR2 FQNEAQ. The length of the CDR3 is 13 residues. Trimming shortened V by 1 base and J by 7 bases, and 8 bases separated the two germline ends. Here the CDR3 DNA reads TGTGCCAGCAGCTTAGGAGGCACGCAGCCCCAGCATTTT. Its protein is CASSLGGTQPQHF.